The 14 T cell receptor beta chains given below trace back to one sample, sequenced in a study of T cell repertoires in cytomegalovirus infection. One entry per CDR3 protein, called by TCRdb with MiXCR from the reads. This table holds hundreds of thousands of distinct CDR3 sequences, more than 20% found once. Sequenced sample: CD8+ T cells from PBMCs. These receptors all stem from a human donor in good health (CMV status not recorded). Some clones in this sample may be carry-over from other donors' samples.

This clonotype has at least ten counts. This chain connects TRBV28 to TRBJ2-7; no reliable D call. The germline CDR1 and CDR2 sequences are MDHEN and SYDVKM. V lost 8 bases and J 2 bases, leaving 19 bases between the germline ends. The CDR3 runs to 15 residues. The CDR3 nucleotides are TGTGCCAGCCGTGATGGGTGGGGTTCAACCTACGAGCAGTACGTC. The encoded protein is CASRDGWGSTYEQYV.

This clonotype was observed a handful of times. The chain is built from TRBV6-5 and TRBJ1-2; D might be TRBD1 (6 bases). Per germline, CDR1 MNHEY and CDR2 SVGAGI. Deletions cut 1 base from V and 8 bases from J, with 11 bases between. The CDR3 consists of 13 residues. CDR3 region: CASSYYSGDGYTF. CDR3 nucleotides: TGTGCCAGCAGTTACTACTCAGGGGACGGCTACACCTTC.

The chain is built from TRBV10-3 and TRBJ2-7, with D perhaps TRBD1 or TRBD2 (5 bases each). The CDR3 sequence is 14 residues long. Trimming removed 6 bases from V and 3 bases from J, with 15 bases in between. Germline lookup yields CDR1 ENHRY and CDR2 SYGVKD. The CDR3 reads CAIRPSGTIYEQYF. Written as DNA, the CDR3 is TGTGCCATCAGGCCATCCGGGACCATCTACGAGCAGTACTTC.

This clonotype was recorded only once. A read error may be the cause here, since a much bigger clone is one base away. The chain is built from TRBV12-3 or TRBV12-4 and TRBJ1-2; D gene unclear. The CDR3 spans 16 residues. CDR3 DNA sequence: TGTGCCAACAGTTTTATCGGGCAGGCGTATAACTATGGCTACACCTTC. Amino acids: CANSFIGQAYNYGYTF.

This clonotype was counted a few times. The chain combines TRBV4-1 with TRBJ1-1; possibly TRBD1 for D (6 bases). V lost 3 bases, J lost 2 bases, and 10 bases lay in between. The CDR3 loop spans 14 amino acids. Germline assignment: CDR1 MGHRA and CDR2 YSYEKL. The CDR3 nucleotides read TGCGCCAGCAGCCAGGGGGACATCAACACTGAAGCTTTCTTT. Its protein product is CASSQGDINTEAFF.

This chain uses TRBV7-8 with TRBJ1-2, with D hard to call. The CDR3 covers 16 residues. V shed 5 bases and J shed 4 bases, with 20 bases lying between them. CDR1 is SGHVS, CDR2 FQNEAQ, per germline. The CDR3 protein is CASSTPYSRLLYGYTF. Here the CDR3 DNA reads TGTGCCAGCAGCACTCCTTACAGTCGACTACTCTATGGCTACACCTTC. Combining the CDR3 with reference TRBV7-8 and TRBJ1-2 gives the whole variable domain GAGVSQSPRYKVAKRGQDVALRCDPISGHVSLFWYQQALGQGPEFLTYFQNEAQLDKSGLPSDRFFAERPEGSVSTLKIQRTQQEDSAVYLCASSTPYSRLLYGYTFGSGTRLTVV.

This clonotype was detected a few times. The rearrangement uses TRBV29-1 and TRBJ1-1; 10 positions match TRBD1. This CDR3 spans 16 amino acids. Germline V gene lookup returns CDR1 SQVTM and CDR2 ANQGSEA. V shed 0 bases, J shed 7 bases, and the junction held 11 bases outside the gene matches. The CDR3 DNA follows: TGCAGCGTTGAAGATGTCCCGGGCGGGACAGGGGATGAAGCTTTCTTT. Translating gives CSVEDVPGGTGDEAFF.

The chain uses TRBV28 and TRBJ2-7, with TRBD1 matching 9 bases. CDR1 and CDR2 (germline): MDHEN, SYDVKM. The CDR3 length is 14 residues. V dropped 5 bases and J dropped 6; count of bases not matched to a gene: 8. This CDR3 reads CASSAGTGIREQYV. CDR3 sequence (DNA): TGTGCCAGCAGTGCCGGGACAGGGATTCGCGAGCAGTACGTC.

This clonotype was detected many times. The chain links TRBV7-9 to TRBJ1-2, with unresolved D. The CDR3 consists of 13 residues. The germline V and J ends were trimmed by 3 bases and 8 bases, with 13 bases remaining between them. Looked up from germline, CDR1 is SEHNR and CDR2 is FQNEAQ (reference sequence). This CDR3 is CASSFAKTRGYTF. The CDR3 DNA reads TGTGCCAGCAGCTTCGCCAAGACCAGGGGCTACACCTTC.

This clonotype came up many times. DNA for the CDR3: TGCGCCAGCAGTGAAGGGGCAGGGATGCGGTTCTTC. Translation gives CASSEGAGMRFF. The chain couples TRBV10-1 to TRBJ2-1; D perhaps matches TRBD1 (5 bases). Germline CDR1 and CDR2: WNHNN and SYGVQD (reference sequence). This CDR3 comprises 12 residues. V was shortened by 3 bases and J by 15 bases, with 15 bases between the two germline ends.

The rearrangement links TRBV7-8 to TRBJ1-1; a possible D gene is TRBD1 (5 bases). The CDR3 consists of 15 residues. Deletions cut 4 bases from V and 5 bases from J, with 17 bases between. From germline, CDR1 is SGHVS and CDR2 FQNEAQ. The CDR3 region is CASSYPTDRQTEAFF. The CDR3 DNA follows: TGTGCCAGCAGCTACCCGACAGACCGCCAGACTGAAGCTTTCTTT.

This chain links TRBV20-1 with TRBJ2-5; D unresolved. CDR1 is DFQATT and CDR2 is SNEGSKA in the germline V gene (reference sequence). This CDR3 has 14 residues. V lost 0 bases to trimming and J lost 0 bases, with 8 bases between them. CDR3 region: CSARDPQDQETQYF. The CDR3 DNA follows: TGCAGTGCTAGAGATCCCCAGGACCAAGAGACCCAGTACTTC.

In its sample, this clonotype was seen many times. The V gene is TRBV7-6, the J gene TRBJ2-3; 10 bases line up with TRBD2. CDR1 SGHVS and CDR2 FNYEAQ come from the germline V gene. With 0 bases clipped from V and 2 bases from J, the junction kept 5 bases outside the gene matches. The CDR3 has 17 amino acids. CDR3 DNA sequence: TGTGCCAGCAGCTTAGCGAGCGGGGGGGGCATCACAGATACGCAGTATTTT. Residues: CASSLASGGGITDTQYF. Full variable domain (outside the CDR3, taken from reference TRBV7-6 and TRBJ2-3): GAGVSQSPRYKVTKRGQDVALRCDPISGHVSLYWYRQALGQGPEFLTYFNYEAQQDKSGLPNDRFSAERPEGSISTLTIQRTEQRDSAMYRCASSLASGGGITDTQYFGPGTRLTVL.

This clonotype was seen at least ten times. This rearrangement joins TRBV4-1 to TRBJ2-1; the D is unclear. The V and J ends lost 5 bases and 3 bases respectively, with 11 bases between them. Germline loops: CDR1 MGHRA, CDR2 YSYEKL. The CDR3 has 14 amino acids. The CDR3 protein is CASSKTPDYNEQFF. DNA for the CDR3: TGCGCCAGCAGCAAAACCCCAGACTACAATGAGCAGTTCTTC.